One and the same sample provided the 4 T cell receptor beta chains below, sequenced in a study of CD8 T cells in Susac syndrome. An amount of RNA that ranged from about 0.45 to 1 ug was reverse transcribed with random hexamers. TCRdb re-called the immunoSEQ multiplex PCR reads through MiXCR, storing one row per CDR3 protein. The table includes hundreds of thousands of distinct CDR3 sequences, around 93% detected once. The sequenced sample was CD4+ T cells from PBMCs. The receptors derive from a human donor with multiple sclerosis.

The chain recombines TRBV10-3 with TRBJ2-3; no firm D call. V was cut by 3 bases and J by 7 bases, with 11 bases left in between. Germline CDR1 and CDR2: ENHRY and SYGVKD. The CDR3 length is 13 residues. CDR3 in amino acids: CAISDPSTNTQYF. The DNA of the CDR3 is TGTGCCATCAGTGACCCCTCCACTAATACGCAGTATTTT.

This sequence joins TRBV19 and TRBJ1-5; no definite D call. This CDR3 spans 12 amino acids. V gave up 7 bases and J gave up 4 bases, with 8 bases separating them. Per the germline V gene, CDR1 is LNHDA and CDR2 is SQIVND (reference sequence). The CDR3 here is CASKVANQPQHF. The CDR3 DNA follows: TGTGCCAGTAAAGTAGCAAATCAGCCCCAGCATTTT.

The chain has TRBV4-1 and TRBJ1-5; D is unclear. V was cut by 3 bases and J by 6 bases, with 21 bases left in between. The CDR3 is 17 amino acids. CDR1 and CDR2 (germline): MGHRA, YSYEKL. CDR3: CASSHSSPRGLGQPQHF. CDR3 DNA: TGCGCCAGCAGCCACTCTAGCCCCCGGGGTCTCGGTCAGCCCCAGCATTTT.

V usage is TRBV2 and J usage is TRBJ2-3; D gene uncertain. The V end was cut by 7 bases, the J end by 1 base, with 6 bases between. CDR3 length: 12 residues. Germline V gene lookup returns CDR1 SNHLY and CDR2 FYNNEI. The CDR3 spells CASKWGTDTQYF. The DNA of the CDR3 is TGTGCCAGCAAGTGGGGCACAGATACGCAGTATTTT.